This T cell receptor beta chain was captured in a study of cytomegalovirus exposure and HLA in healthy donors. This CDR3 region has 14 residues. Between the trimmed V and J ends, which lost 2 bases and 4 bases, there was a span of 10 bases. Germline values: CDR1 MRHNA, CDR2 SNTAGT. PCR amplification relied on 60 Vbeta primers (plus 13 Jbeta primers). Data came from immunoSEQ multiplex PCR; TCRdb stores just in-frame clones and leaves some out. The sample shows roughly 100,000 clones, around 65% of them seen only once. For this clone: The antigen is undetermined.

The study's findings and limits: Analyzed later, most CMV-associated TCR beta chains appeared HLA-restricted. Data from an earlier analysis indicated that most TCR beta V segments were productive either about 87% or about 30% of the time. A later analysis showed TCR association rates differing by HLA locus, peaking at DRB1 and lowest at HLA-C.

The sample comprised PBMCs. The source is a woman aged 45 to 65 in good health and CMV-seronegative. The chain carries TRBV6-4 and TRBJ2-3; no reliable D call. CDR3 nucleotide sequence: TGTGCCAGCAGTGACCGACTCAATGCAGATACGCAGTATTTT. Amino acid sequence: CASSDRLNADTQYF.